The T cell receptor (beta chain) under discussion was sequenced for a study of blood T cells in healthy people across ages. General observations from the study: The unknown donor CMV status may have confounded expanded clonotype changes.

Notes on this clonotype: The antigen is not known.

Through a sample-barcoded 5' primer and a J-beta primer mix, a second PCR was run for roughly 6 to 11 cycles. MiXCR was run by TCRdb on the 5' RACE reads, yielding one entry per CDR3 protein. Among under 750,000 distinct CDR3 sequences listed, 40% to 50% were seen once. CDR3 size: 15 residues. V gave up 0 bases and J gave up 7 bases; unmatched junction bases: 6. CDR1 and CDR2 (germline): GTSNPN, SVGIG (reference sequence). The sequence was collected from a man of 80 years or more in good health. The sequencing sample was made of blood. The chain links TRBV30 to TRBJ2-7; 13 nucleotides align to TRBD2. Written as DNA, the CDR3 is TGTGCCTGGAGTGTACGAGGGACTAGCGGGACAGAGCAGTACTTC. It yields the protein CAWSVRGTSGTEQYF.